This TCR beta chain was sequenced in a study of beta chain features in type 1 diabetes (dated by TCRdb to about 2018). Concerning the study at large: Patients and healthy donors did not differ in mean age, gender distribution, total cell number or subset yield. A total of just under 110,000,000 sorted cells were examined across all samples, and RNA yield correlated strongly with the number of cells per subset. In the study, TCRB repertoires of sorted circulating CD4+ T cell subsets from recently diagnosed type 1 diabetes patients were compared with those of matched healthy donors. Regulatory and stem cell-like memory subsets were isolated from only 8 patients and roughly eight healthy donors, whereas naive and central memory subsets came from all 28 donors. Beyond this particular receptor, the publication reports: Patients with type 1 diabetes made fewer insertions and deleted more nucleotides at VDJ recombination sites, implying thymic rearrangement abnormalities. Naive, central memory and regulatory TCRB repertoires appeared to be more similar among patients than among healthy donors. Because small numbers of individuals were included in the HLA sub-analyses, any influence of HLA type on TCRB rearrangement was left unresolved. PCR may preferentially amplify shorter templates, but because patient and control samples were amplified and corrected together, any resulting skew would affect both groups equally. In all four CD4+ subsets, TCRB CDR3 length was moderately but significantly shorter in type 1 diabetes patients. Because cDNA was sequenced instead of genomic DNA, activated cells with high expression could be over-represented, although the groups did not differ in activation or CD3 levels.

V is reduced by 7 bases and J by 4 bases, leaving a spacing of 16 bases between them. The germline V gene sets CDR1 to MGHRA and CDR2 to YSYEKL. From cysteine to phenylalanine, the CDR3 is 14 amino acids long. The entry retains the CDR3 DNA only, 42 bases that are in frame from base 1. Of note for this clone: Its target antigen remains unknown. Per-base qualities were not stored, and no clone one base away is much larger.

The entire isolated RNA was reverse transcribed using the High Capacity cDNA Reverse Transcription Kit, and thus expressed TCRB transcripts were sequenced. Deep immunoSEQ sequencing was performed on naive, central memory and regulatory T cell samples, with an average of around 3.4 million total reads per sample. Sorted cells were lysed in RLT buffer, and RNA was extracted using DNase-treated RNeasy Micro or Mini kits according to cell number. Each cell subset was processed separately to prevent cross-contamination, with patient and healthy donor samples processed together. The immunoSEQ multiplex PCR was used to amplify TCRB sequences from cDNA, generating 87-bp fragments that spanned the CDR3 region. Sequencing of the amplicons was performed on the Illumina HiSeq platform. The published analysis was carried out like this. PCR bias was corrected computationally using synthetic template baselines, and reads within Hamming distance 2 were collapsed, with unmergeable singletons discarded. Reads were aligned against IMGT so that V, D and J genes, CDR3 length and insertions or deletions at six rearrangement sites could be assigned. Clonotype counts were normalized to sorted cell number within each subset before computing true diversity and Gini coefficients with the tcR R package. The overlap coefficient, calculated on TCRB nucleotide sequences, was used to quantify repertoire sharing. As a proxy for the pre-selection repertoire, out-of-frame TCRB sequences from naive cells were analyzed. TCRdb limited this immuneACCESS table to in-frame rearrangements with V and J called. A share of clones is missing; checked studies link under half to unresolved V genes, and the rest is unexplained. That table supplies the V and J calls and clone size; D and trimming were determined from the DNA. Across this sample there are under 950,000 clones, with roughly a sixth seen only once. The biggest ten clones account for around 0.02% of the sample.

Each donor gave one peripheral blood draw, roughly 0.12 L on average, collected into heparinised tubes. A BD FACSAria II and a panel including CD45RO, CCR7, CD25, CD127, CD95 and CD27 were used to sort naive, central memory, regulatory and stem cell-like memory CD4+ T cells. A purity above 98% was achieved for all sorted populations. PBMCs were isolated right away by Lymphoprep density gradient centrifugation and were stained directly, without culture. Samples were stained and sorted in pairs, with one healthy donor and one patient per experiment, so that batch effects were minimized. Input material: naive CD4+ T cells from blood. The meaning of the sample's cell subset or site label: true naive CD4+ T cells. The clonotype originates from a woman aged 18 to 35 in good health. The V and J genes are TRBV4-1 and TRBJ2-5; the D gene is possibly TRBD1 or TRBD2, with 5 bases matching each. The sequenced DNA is TGCGCCAGCATGGGGGTTGGACGAGGAGAGACCCAGTACTTC. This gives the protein CASMGVGRGETQYF.